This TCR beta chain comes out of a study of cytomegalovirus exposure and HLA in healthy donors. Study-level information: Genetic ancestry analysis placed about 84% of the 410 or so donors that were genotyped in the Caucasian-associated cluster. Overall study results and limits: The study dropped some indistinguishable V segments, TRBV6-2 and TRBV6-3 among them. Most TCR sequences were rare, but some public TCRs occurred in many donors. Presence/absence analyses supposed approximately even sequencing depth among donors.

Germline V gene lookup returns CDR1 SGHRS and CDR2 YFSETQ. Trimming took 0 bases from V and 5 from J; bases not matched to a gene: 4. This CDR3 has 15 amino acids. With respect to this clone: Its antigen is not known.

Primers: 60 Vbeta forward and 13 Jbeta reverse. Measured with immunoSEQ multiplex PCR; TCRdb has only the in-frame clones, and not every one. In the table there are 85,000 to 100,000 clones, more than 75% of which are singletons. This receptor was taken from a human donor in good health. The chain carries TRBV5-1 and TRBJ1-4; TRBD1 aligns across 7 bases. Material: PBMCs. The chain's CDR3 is CASSLADRDNEKLFF. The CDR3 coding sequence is TGCGCCAGCAGCTTGGCAGACAGGGACAATGAAAAACTGTTTTTT. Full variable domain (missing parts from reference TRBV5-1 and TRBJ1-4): KAGVTQTPRYLIKTRGQQVTLSCSPISGHRSVSWYQQTPGQGLQFLFEYFSETQRNKGNFPGRFSGRQFSNSRSEMNVSTLELGDSALYLCASSLADRDNEKLFFGSGTQLSVL.